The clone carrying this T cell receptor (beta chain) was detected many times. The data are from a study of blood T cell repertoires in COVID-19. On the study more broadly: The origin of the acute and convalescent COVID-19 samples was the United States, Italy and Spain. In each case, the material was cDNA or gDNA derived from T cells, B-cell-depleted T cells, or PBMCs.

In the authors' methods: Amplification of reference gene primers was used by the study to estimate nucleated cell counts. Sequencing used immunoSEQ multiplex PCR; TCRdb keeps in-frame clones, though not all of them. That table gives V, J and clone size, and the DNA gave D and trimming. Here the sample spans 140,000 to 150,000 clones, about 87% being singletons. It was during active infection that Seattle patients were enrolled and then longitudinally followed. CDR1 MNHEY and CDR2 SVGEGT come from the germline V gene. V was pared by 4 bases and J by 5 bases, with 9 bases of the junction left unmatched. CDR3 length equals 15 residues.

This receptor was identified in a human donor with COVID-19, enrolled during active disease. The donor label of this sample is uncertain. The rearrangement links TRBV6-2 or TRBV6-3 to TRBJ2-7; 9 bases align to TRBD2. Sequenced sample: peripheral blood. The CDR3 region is CASSSPAGGPDEQYF. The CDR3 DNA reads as TGTGCCAGCAGTTCCCCTGCGGGAGGGCCCGACGAGCAGTACTTC.